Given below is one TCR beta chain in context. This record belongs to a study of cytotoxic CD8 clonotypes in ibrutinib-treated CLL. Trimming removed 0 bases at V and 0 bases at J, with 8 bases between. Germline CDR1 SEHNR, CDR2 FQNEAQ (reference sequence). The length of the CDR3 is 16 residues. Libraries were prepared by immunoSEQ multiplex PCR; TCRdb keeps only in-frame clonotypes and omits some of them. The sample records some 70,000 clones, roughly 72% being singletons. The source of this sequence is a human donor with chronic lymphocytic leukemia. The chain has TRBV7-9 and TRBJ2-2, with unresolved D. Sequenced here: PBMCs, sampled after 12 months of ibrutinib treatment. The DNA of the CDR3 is TGTGCCAGCAGCTTAGCGATGCCCACGAACACCGGGGAGCTGTTTTTT. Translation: CASSLAMPTNTGELFF.